Sequencing of this T cell receptor beta chain was carried out in a study of shared clonotypes between healthy human individuals (dated by TCRdb to 2018 to 2021). For the study in its entirety: The cohort comprised a couple of women and three men aged 18 to 49 years. Per donor, leukapheresis produced somewhere between about 0.94 and 9.5 billion PBMCs. To increase sequencing depth and limit assay-specific biases, different laboratories used diverse techniques to prepare libraries and sequence TCR repertoires. For each donor, CD4 naive and CD4 memory were each given three plates, CD8 naive was given two plates, and CD8 memory was given one plate. To estimate repertoire size and how much clonotypes are shared between individuals, the study performed deep sequencing of blood TCR repertoires from a handful of healthy adults.

V drops 2 bases and J drops 4 bases, leaving 12 bases in between. The CDR3 covers 15 residues, taking in both the cysteine and the phenylalanine. Left in the record is the CDR3 DNA by itself, 45 bases read in frame from the first base. In the germline V gene, CDR1 corresponds to KGHSH and CDR2 to LQKENI. Using the deep immunoSEQ assay, multiplex PCR amplified TCR CDR3 regions from genomic DNA. Extracted genomic DNA from each cell subset was distributed evenly across all wells of several immunoSEQ 96-well plates, and each plate was treated as a replicate. For sorted subsets, around 0.2 ug of genomic DNA, equivalent to about 30,000 T cell genomes, went into each replicate PCR. Purified libraries were measured with a Qubit 3.0 fluorometer, size-checked on a Bioanalyzer 2100, and measured again with the KAPA Library Quantification kit. Every immunoSEQ 96-well plate was sequenced on a dedicated single-read 150-cycle Illumina NextSeq 550 flow cell. In the authors' own workflow: Because the immunoSEQ output held only junctional sequences and lacked quality scores, the filtering could not match the filtering applied to full-length reads. Sequences were annotated with PyIR, a Python wrapper for IgBLAST v1.9, using IMGT germline references to assign V/J genes and CDR3. Reads with weak V/J assignments (E-value above 1e-6), missing CDR3, stop codons, out-of-frame junctions, or ambiguous translated residues were removed. V3J clonotypes were defined as sequences sharing the same inferred V gene, J gene, and CDR3 amino acid sequence. To compute the percentage overlap between repertoires, the number of shared unique clonotypes was divided by the size of the smaller repertoire. RTK rarefaction, the Chao1 estimator, and Recon v2.1 estimates of unobserved clonotypes were used to assess repertoire richness. Generation probabilities were computed with OLGA for all TCRbeta clonotypes obtained by the gDNA method from a handful of donors. TCRdb took over this immuneACCESS table, retaining in-frame rearrangements with V and J assigned. Such tables are incomplete; in checked studies, under half of the missing clones stem from an unresolved V gene, and the remainder is unexplained. V, J and clone size derive from that table, while D and trimming were established from the DNA sequence. This sample lists roughly 2.5 million clones; roughly nine tenths were detected once. Under 0.15% of the sample comes from the top ten.

Paper-wide results and their limitations: Only blood was sampled, and tissue TCR repertoires likely differ from those in blood. Higher generation probabilities were observed for clonotypes shared by all four sorted-subset donors than for non-shared clonotypes. Because the study included a small number of donors, the genetic and exposure-history diversity represented was limited. Rarefaction of sorted-subset datasets indicated incomplete sequencing despite the large sequencing depth. When four donors were compared, the shared fraction of clonotypes was around 4.6% for naive CD4, approximately 3.5% for naive CD8, 2.3% for memory CD4, and roughly 0.43% for memory CD8. Based on pairwise subsampling, the degree of clonotype sharing among donors was expected to be affected by sequencing depth. Naive subsets generally had larger estimated clonotype richness than memory subsets.

In the case of this clone: Its antigen is currently not known. No per-base quality is available; no much larger clone lies one base away. Additional DNA sequences in this sample encode the identical CDR3.

The donors were healthy, HIV-negative adults who had no recently reported acute infections or vaccinations. Every donor was a Caucasian adult living in Nashville, Tennessee, USA. CD4+ T cells were enriched through magnetic negative selection, after which naive cells were positively selected on CD45RA and the remaining negative fraction served as the memory subset. Blood was obtained by leukapheresis, after which PBMCs were separated by Ficoll-Histopaque density gradient centrifugation and cryopreserved in liquid nitrogen vapor phase. Analytical flow cytometry was used to check the purity and quantity of each magnetically sorted T cell population. From each sorted fraction, genomic DNA was isolated and quantified by UV absorbance on a Nanodrop 2000c.

The clonotype comes from a man younger than 30 in good health. The chain couples TRBV18 to TRBJ1-3; a confident D gene designation cannot be given. The sequenced material came from naive CD4+ T cells sorted from blood. This sample's cell subset or site label indicates: CD45RA+ positively selected. The nucleotides read TGTGCCAGCTCACCAGCAGGTTCTTCGGGAAACACCATATATTTT. This is translated as CASSPAGSSGNTIYF.